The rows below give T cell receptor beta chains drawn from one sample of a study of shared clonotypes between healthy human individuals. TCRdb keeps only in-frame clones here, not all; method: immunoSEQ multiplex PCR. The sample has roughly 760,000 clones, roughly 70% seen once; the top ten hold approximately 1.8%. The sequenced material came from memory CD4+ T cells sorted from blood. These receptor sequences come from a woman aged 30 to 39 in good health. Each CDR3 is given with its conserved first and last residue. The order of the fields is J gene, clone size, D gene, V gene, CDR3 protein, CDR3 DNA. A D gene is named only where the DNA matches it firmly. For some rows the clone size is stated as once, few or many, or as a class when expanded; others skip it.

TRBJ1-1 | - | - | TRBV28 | CASSSGNTEAFF | TGTGCCAGCAGTTCGGGGAACACTGAAGCTTTCTTT
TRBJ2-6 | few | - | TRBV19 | CASSGRTAPSGANVLTF | TGTGCCAGTAGTGGCCGGACAGCTCCCTCTGGGGCCAACGTCCTGACTTTC
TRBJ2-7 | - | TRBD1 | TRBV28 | CASSLRGQGRAAYF | TGTGCCAGCAGTTTACGGGGACAGGGCCGGGCCGCGTACTTC
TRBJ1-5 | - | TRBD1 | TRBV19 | CASSTGTVGNQPQHF | TGTGCCAGTAGTACCGGGACAGTAGGCAATCAGCCCCAGCATTTT
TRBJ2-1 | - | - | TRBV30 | CAWSVQGWTPRSYNEQFF | TGTGCCTGGAGTGTACAAGGTTGGACACCTCGCTCCTACAATGAGCAGTTCTTC
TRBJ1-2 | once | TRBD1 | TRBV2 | CAVQIIRTGLGGYTF | TGTGCCGTCCAGATTATCCGGACAGGACTAGGAGGCTACACCTTC
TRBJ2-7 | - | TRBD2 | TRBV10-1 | CASSAAGGPREQYF | TGCGCCAGCAGTGCAGCGGGAGGGCCGCGGGAGCAGTACTTC
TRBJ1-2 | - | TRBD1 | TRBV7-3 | CASSPYNRGYGYTF | TGTGCCAGCAGCCCATATAACAGGGGTTACGGCTACACCTTC
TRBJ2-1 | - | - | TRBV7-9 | CATETRDEQFF | TGTGCCACTGAGACTAGGGATGAGCAGTTCTTC
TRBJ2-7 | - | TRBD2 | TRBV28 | CASRFSGRTYEQYF | TGTGCCAGCAGATTCAGCGGGAGGACCTACGAGCAGTACTTC
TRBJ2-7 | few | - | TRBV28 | CATRHYEQYF | TGTGCCACTCGACACTACGAGCAGTACTTC
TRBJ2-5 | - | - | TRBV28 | CASSLWAGGETQYF | TGTGCCAGCAGTTTATGGGCAGGCGGAGAGACCCAGTACTTC
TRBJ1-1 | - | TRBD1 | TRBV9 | CASSTLLWGAGQGKAFF | TGTGCCAGCAGCACCCTCCTGTGGGGGGCAGGACAGGGGAAAGCTTTCTTT
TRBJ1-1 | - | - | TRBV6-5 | CASSYSGGKRTEAFF | TGTGCCAGCAGTTACTCGGGGGGGAAGAGGACTGAAGCTTTCTTT
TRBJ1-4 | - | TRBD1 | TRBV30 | CAWSTGGRGWLFF | TGTGCCTGGAGCACAGGGGGCCGGGGTTGGCTGTTTTTT
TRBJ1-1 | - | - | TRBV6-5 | CASSLEGHTEAFF | TGTGCCAGCAGTCTAGAGGGACATACTGAAGCTTTCTTT
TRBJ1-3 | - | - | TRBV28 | CASSPTDRASGNTIYF | TGTGCCAGCAGTCCCACGGACAGAGCCTCTGGAAACACCATATATTTT
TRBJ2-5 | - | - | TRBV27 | CASSLGRKETQYF | TGTGCCAGCAGTTTAGGTAGAAAAGAGACCCAGTACTTC
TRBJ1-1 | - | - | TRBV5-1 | CASSFQPNTEAFF | TGCGCCAGCAGCTTTCAGCCGAACACTGAAGCTTTCTTT
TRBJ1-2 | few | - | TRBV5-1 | CASSFGGSYGYTF | TGCGCCAGCAGCTTCGGCGGGAGCTATGGCTACACCTTC
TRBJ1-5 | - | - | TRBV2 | CASSRLAGVGQPQHF | TGTGCCAGCAGTCGCTTGGCAGGGGTTGGTCAGCCCCAGCATTTT
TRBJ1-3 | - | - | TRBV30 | CAGNDRNTIYF | TGTGCCGGAAATGACAGAAACACCATATATTTT
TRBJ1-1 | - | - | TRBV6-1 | CATGGRHTEAFF | TGTGCTACTGGAGGCAGACACACTGAAGCTTTCTTT
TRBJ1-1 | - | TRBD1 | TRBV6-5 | CASTRDRGSPGAFF | TGTGCCAGCACCCGGGACAGGGGTTCGCCGGGGGCTTTCTTT
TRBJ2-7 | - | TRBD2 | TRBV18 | CATSILAGGQNEQYF | TGTGCCACCTCAATTCTAGCGGGAGGGCAAAACGAGCAGTACTTC
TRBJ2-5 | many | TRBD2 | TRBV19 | CASSIYLSGAGGQETQYF | TGTGCCAGTAGTATATACCTCTCCGGTGCGGGGGGGCAAGAGACCCAGTACTTC
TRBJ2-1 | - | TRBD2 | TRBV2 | CASSGTSGGHNEQFF | TGTGCCAGCAGTGGGACTAGCGGGGGCCACAATGAGCAGTTCTTC
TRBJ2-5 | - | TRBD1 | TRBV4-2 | CASSQTGGIQETQYF | TGTGCCAGCAGCCAGACAGGGGGCATCCAAGAGACCCAGTACTTC
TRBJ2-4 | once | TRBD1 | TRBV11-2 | CASSFWGTGAKNIQYF | TGTGCCAGCAGCTTTTGGGGGACAGGGGCCAAAAACATTCAGTACTTC
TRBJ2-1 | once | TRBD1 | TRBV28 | CASSEDRGRFNEQFF | TGTGCCAGCAGTGAGGACAGGGGGCGGTTCAATGAGCAGTTCTTC
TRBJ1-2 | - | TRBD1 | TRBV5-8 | CASAQGLSVGQDYGYTF | TGTGCCAGCGCCCAGGGATTGAGTGTGGGACAGGACTATGGCTACACCTTC
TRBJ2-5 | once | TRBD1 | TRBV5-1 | CASSLGETGGQETQYF | TGCGCCAGCAGCTTGGGGGAGACAGGGGGCCAAGAGACCCAGTACTTC
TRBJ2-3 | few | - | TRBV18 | CASSPLRGDTQYF | TGTGCCAGCTCACCACTGCGAGGAGATACGCAGTATTTT
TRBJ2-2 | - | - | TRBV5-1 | CASSRTPASGELFF | TGCGCCAGCTCACGGACGCCGGCTTCCGGGGAGCTGTTTTTT
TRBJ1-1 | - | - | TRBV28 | CASSPRGRDTEAFF | TGTGCCAGCAGTCCCCGAGGGAGGGACACTGAAGCTTTCTTT
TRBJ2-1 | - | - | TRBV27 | CASSLSWRAPYNEQFF | TGTGCCAGCAGTTTATCTTGGCGGGCACCATACAATGAGCAGTTCTTC
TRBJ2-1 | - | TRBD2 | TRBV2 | CASSRNSGRFNNEQFF | TGTGCCAGCAGTCGAAATAGCGGGAGATTTAACAATGAGCAGTTCTTC
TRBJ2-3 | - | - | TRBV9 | CASSVGAEGSTDTQYF | TGTGCCAGCAGCGTAGGCGCCGAGGGCTCCACAGATACGCAGTATTTT
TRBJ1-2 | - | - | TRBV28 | CASSSHVYGYTF | TGTGCCAGCAGTTCCCACGTTTACGGCTACACCTTC
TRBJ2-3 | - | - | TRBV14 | CASSQVSGPSTDTQYF | TGTGCCAGCAGCCAAGTCTCGGGGCCTAGCACAGATACGCAGTATTTT
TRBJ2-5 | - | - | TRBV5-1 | CASSLGTIQETQYF | TGCGCCAGCAGCCTGGGGACCATACAAGAGACCCAGTACTTC
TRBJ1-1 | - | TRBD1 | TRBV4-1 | CASSHQVTGVRNTEAFF | TGCGCCAGCAGCCATCAGGTGACAGGGGTCCGAAACACTGAAGCTTTCTTT
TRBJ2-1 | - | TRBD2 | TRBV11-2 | CASSFGTRGNEQFF | TGTGCCAGCAGCTTCGGGACTAGGGGCAATGAGCAGTTCTTC
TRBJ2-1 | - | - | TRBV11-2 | CASSLFGGSTQNEQFF | TGTGCCAGCAGCTTATTTGGGGGCTCGACCCAAAATGAGCAGTTCTTC
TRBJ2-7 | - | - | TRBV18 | CASSPGGSRKAGQYF | TGTGCCAGCTCACCGGGCGGGTCCAGGAAGGCCGGGCAGTACTTC
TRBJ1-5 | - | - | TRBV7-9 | CASSPGDYNQPQHF | TGTGCCAGCAGCCCAGGGGACTACAATCAGCCCCAGCATTTT
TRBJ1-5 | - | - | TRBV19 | CASSTRRSNQPQHF | TGTGCCAGTAGTACGAGACGGTCCAATCAGCCCCAGCATTTT
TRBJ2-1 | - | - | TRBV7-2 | CASSMDFASYNEQFF | TGTGCCAGCAGCATGGACTTCGCCTCCTACAATGAGCAGTTCTTC
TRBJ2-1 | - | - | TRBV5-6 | CASSLAGSGVNEQFF | TGTGCCAGCAGCTTGGCAGGGTCAGGGGTGAATGAGCAGTTCTTC
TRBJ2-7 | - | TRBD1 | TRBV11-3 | CASSPDGTGIYEQYF | TGTGCCAGCAGCCCTGATGGGACAGGAATCTACGAGCAGTACTTC
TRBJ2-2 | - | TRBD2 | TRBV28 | CASRISGRRTGELFF | TGTGCCAGCAGGATAAGCGGGAGACGTACCGGGGAGCTGTTTTTT
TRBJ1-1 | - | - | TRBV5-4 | CASSLAGFNTEAFF | TGTGCCAGCAGCTTGGCCGGGTTCAACACTGAAGCTTTCTTT
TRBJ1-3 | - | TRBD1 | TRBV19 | CASSAQGAGNTIYF | TGTGCCAGTAGTGCTCAGGGGGCTGGAAACACCATATATTTT
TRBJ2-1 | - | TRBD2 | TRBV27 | CASRRELSSYNEQFF | TGTGCCAGCAGGCGGGAGCTATCCTCCTACAATGAGCAGTTCTTC
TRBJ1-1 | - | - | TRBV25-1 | CASSGGPGANTEAFF | TGTGCCAGCAGTGGGGGGCCGGGAGCTAACACTGAAGCTTTCTTT
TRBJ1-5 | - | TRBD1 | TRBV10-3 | CAISDRGSNQPQHF | TGTGCCATCTCAGACAGGGGGAGCAATCAGCCCCAGCATTTT
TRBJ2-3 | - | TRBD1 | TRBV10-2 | CASGGTGPVDTQYF | TGCGCCAGCGGCGGGACAGGGCCTGTGGATACGCAGTATTTT
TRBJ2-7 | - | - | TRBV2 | CASTTNYEQYF | TGTGCCAGCACGACTAACTACGAGCAGTACTTC
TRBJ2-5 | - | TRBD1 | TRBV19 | CASSRTGKQETQYF | TGTGCCAGTAGTAGGACAGGCAAGCAAGAGACCCAGTACTTC
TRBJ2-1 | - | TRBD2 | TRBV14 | CASSPGGLAGARNEQFF | TGTGCCAGCAGCCCAGGGGGACTAGCGGGAGCGCGGAATGAGCAGTTCTTC